A single TCR beta chain is shown here with its context. CDR1 is SQVTM and CDR2 is ANQGSEA in the germline V gene. V dropped 5 bases and J dropped 1; count of bases not matched to a gene: 8. This CDR3 is built from 16 residues. The data were produced by immunoSEQ multiplex PCR, yet TCRdb's version contains in-frame clones alone and is incomplete. The sample carries 490,000 or so clones, around 87% recorded once. These data originate in a study of blood T cell repertoires in COVID-19. Study-wide background: Sample material is recorded as cDNA or gDNA derived from T cells, B-cell-depleted T cells, or PBMCs.

The chain joins TRBV29-1 to TRBJ2-1, with TRBD1 matching over 10 bases. The sequence derives from a woman aged 40 to 50 who had recovered from COVID-19. The material sequenced was PBMCs or T cells enriched from blood (not recorded which). In DNA form, the CDR3 reads TGCAGCGTTTCGACAGGGGGCTGGTTATCCTACAATGAGCAGTTCTTC. It is translated as CSVSTGGWLSYNEQFF.